Listed below are T cell receptor beta chains from one sample, sequenced in a study of CD8 T cells in Susac syndrome. One entry per CDR3 protein, called by TCRdb with MiXCR from the immunoSEQ multiplex PCR reads. This table holds hundreds of thousands of distinct CDR3 sequences, approximately 85% found once. Sequencing input: CD8+ T cells from PBMCs. All receptors come from a human donor with multiple sclerosis. The conserved cysteine and the conserved F or W are not part of the CDR3 here.

V: TRBV6-5
CDR3: ASSYSAGARNTEAF

V: TRBV27
CDR3: ASSLSIGNYGYT

V: TRBV6-6
CDR3: ASLTGLAGELNEQF

V: TRBV5-1
CDR3: ASRGDPNQPQH

V: TRBV6-1
CDR3: ASTTLTGNTEAF

V: TRBV30
CDR3: AWSEREYNEQF

V: TRBV28
CDR3: ASSRFSSETQY

V: TRBV5-1
CDR3: ASSPDPTGGYTGELF

V: TRBV5-5
CDR3: ASSLTSYEQY

V: TRBV2
CDR3: ASPEWAGVDEQF

V: TRBV20-1
CDR3: SARDLGGKGNQPQH

V: TRBV27
CDR3: ASSLQRGPSVHGYT

V: TRBV10-2
CDR3: ASGTGSILNTEAF

V: TRBV2
CDR3: ASSDAGTRDEQF

V: TRBV11-2
CDR3: ASSLDLRTDTQY

V: TRBV7-9
CDR3: ASSQTLTGYNEQF

V: TRBV12-3/TRBV12-4
CDR3: ASRTSANTGELF

V: TRBV4-1
CDR3: ASSQEGLDNEQF

V: TRBV7-8
CDR3: ASSLFGTKRHQPQH

V: TRBV2
CDR3: ASSEKVREAF

V: TRBV24-1
CDR3: ATSDSQETGELF

V: TRBV5-4
CDR3: ASSHAQGSAPLH

V: TRBV4-1
CDR3: ASSQDREHLFGTGKAGANVLT

V: TRBV6-1
CDR3: AILPGQGDHEQY

V: TRBV19
CDR3: ASSLDLDSPGNTEAF

V: TRBV7-6
CDR3: ASSVGTGLYNEQF

V: TRBV27
CDR3: ASKNGGTEAF

V: TRBV6-5
CDR3: ASSYSIGGGRGRTANEQF

V: TRBV13
CDR3: ASSLLGTGSNGYT

V: TRBV24-1
CDR3: ATSGHEQY

V: TRBV9
CDR3: ASSVGGAGRQGYT

V: TRBV6-1
CDR3: ASSAWDRGNTEAF

V: TRBV7-9
CDR3: ASSHLGDVLYSSYNEQF

V: TRBV15
CDR3: ATGVAGDYEQY

V: TRBV12-3/TRBV12-4
CDR3: ASSFQGFYYGYT

V: TRBV20-1
CDR3: SARDSAVFGPTSPLH

V: TRBV9
CDR3: ASSGSAGQGITGELF

V: TRBV27
CDR3: ASSSIGGVVYEQY

V: TRBV9
CDR3: ASSVGDRGYEQY

V: TRBV3-1
CDR3: ASSQEWRGQAEAF

V: TRBV4-1
CDR3: ASSQSAGEEETQY

V: TRBV28
CDR3: ASSEPDQSYNEQF

V: TRBV2
CDR3: ASSPGLQAGPNSPLH

V: TRBV19
CDR3: ATTQGSGELF

V: TRBV7-2
CDR3: ASSPSGIGTGPNNIQY

V: TRBV27
CDR3: ASSFSAASYNEQF

V: TRBV6-7
CDR3: ASSYTNGTSGIRGQETQY

V: TRBV6-2/TRBV6-3
CDR3: ASSYEANTEAF